This TCR beta chain originates from a study of high-grade serous ovarian cancer treatment subgroups. At the level of the study: Mean per sample: around 13,000 reads, about 6,900 unique TCR beta rearrangements.

On this clone itself: What it recognizes is unknown.

The germline gives CDR1 SGHKS, CDR2 YYEKEE (reference sequence). Trimming took 5 bases from V and 0 from J, leaving 11 bases between them. The length of the CDR3 is 14 residues. General observations from the study: Without spatial data, bulk sequencing limits insight into HGSC tumor diversity. Only CDR3 was analyzed; CDR1 and CDR2 were not. Tumors within one patient showed repertoire similarity of 0.11 to 0.79.

TCRdb keeps only in-frame clones here, not all; method: immunoSEQ multiplex PCR. Of 7,600 or so clones listed, over 70% are singletons. Tumor samples were obtained before definitive surgery or chemotherapy. Sequences were obtained from tumor tissue. The chain uses TRBV5-5 and TRBJ1-2, with D possibly being TRBD1 (6 bases). The clonotype was recovered from a human donor with high-grade serous ovarian cancer. The chain's CDR3 is CASRAGTSNYGYTF. In nucleotides, the CDR3 is TGTGCCAGCAGGGCCGGGACATCTAACTATGGCTACACCTTC.